The clone carrying this T cell receptor (beta chain) was seen a handful of times. These data belong to a study of blood T cell repertoires in COVID-19. Study-level information: COVID-19 samples from acute and convalescent phases originated in the United States, Italy and Spain. The analysed material was cDNA or gDNA that came from T cells, B-cell-depleted T cells, or PBMCs.

TCRdb's copy holds only in-frame clones and misses some; the assay was immunoSEQ multiplex PCR. This table holds 200,000 to 250,000 clones, 80% to 90% found once. Per the germline V gene, CDR1 is SGHRS and CDR2 is YFSETQ. This CDR3 contains 17 residues. Deletions cut 0 bases from V and 5 bases from J, with 20 bases between. Living in 24 US areas, the participants were between about 18 and 95 years of age. The specimen was PBMCs or T cells enriched from blood (not recorded which). The sequence was collected from a woman aged 50 to 65 with acute COVID-19. The chain is built from TRBV5-1 and TRBJ1-1; D unclear. This CDR3 reads CASSLVPGSAGVTEAFF. The CDR3 DNA is TGCGCCAGCAGCTTGGTGCCAGGTTCCGCTGGTGTGACTGAAGCTTTCTTT.